The present T cell receptor beta chain was sequenced within a study of blood T cell repertoires in COVID-19. For the study at large: There were acute and convalescent COVID-19 samples, and they came from the United States, Italy and Spain.

Authors' analysis steps: Amplification of reference gene primers provided the estimated nucleated cell counts. The table came from immunoSEQ multiplex PCR; TCRdb's copy has only in-frame clones and leaves some out. V and J calls and clone size follow that table, whereas D and trimming were derived from the DNA. Of about 500,000 clones listed, 80% to 90% are singletons. The germline V gene has CDR1 SNHLY and CDR2 FYNNEI. Trimming removed 1 base at V and 2 bases at J, with 6 bases between. The CDR3 runs 14 residues. This sequence joins TRBV2 and TRBJ1-5; D uncertain. Sequenced material: peripheral blood. The sequence was obtained from a young man with COVID-19, enrolled during active disease. CDR3 amino acids: CASSEGSGNQPQHF. The CDR3 DNA reads as TGTGCCAGCAGTGAAGGTAGCGGCAATCAGCCCCAGCATTTT.